This is a list of T cell receptor beta chains from one sample in a study of T cell responses to AZD1222 COVID-19 vaccine. Assay: immunoSEQ multiplex PCR; the TCRdb copy retains only in-frame clones and omits some. The sample shows 100,000 or so clones, roughly 89% of them seen only once. Sequenced here: peripheral blood, sampled 28 days after the second AZD1222 dose. These receptor sequences come from an adult who received the AZD1222 COVID-19 vaccine. Both conserved end residues are part of each CDR3. A D gene is named only where the DNA matches it firmly. Not every row has a clone size; where given, it reads once, few, many or a size class.

j_call clone_size v_call d_call cdr3_nt cdr3_aa
TRBJ2-7 . TRBV7-9 . TGTGCCAGCAGCTTGGACGAGCAGTACTTC CASSLDEQYF
TRBJ1-1 . TRBV14 TRBD1 TGTGCCAGCAGCCTAGCCACATCCGACAGGGGAAAAGACACTGAAGCTTTCTTT CASSLATSDRGKDTEAFF
TRBJ2-3 . TRBV15 . TGTGCCACCAGCAGAGATTATGGCACAGATACGCAGTATTTT CATSRDYGTDTQYF
TRBJ2-7 once TRBV28 . TGTGCCAGCAGTTTATGGTTAGCGACGGGGTACGAGCAGTACTTC CASSLWLATGYEQYF
TRBJ1-1 . TRBV18 TRBD1 TGTGCCAGCTCACCAAGGACAGGGGGCAACACTGAAGCTTTCTTT CASSPRTGGNTEAFF
TRBJ1-6 . TRBV27 TRBD1 TGTGCCAGCTCGGACAGGAGCTCCTATAATTCACCCCTCCACTTT CASSDRSSYNSPLHF
TRBJ1-5 . TRBV11-2 . TGTGCCAGCAGCTTAGATGGCCTTAGCAATCAGCCCCAGCATTTT CASSLDGLSNQPQHF
TRBJ2-1 . TRBV28 . TGTGCCAGCAGTTTAGGGGGGGCTCACTTCAATGAGCAGTTCTTC CASSLGGAHFNEQFF
TRBJ2-2 . TRBV5-5 . TGTGCCAGCAGCCTAACCACAGGAGGGACCGGGGAGCTGTTTTTT CASSLTTGGTGELFF
TRBJ2-6 . TRBV18 . TGTGCCAGCTCACCCCGTAACGGGGCCAACGTCCTGACTTTC CASSPRNGANVLTF
TRBJ2-1 once TRBV10-3 . TGTGCCATCAGTGATTGGAGGGGCAATGAGCAGTTCTTC CAISDWRGNEQFF
TRBJ2-4 . TRBV4-1 . TGCGCCAGCAGCCGAAATGGGGCTGAGAGGCTTCTAGACATTCAGTACTTC CASSRNGAERLLDIQYF
TRBJ2-1 . TRBV6-2/TRBV6-3 . TGTGCCAGCAGTTCCATAATTGATACTAACAATGAGCAGTTCTTC CASSSIIDTNNEQFF
TRBJ1-2 . TRBV28 . TGTGCCAGCAGTTTACGGCAAGGGGTCTATGGCTACACCTTC CASSLRQGVYGYTF
TRBJ2-7 . TRBV19 . TGTGCCACCGTACAACGGGGGGAGCAGTACTTC CATVQRGEQYF
TRBJ2-3 . TRBV29-1 . TGCAGCGCTGAGACTAGCACAGATACGCAGTATTTT CSAETSTDTQYF
TRBJ2-7 . TRBV5-1 TRBD2 TGCGCCAGCAGCTTGCGGGAGGACCGGGGTGCCGGGCAGTACTTC CASSLREDRGAGQYF
TRBJ2-2 once TRBV30 TRBD1 TGTGCCTGGAGGGTGACAGGGGTGGCCGGGGAGCTGTTTTTT CAWRVTGVAGELFF
TRBJ2-7 . TRBV3-1/TRBV3-2 . TGTGCCAGCAGCCACTTGTCGGACGAGCAGTACTTC CASSHLSDEQYF
TRBJ1-1 . TRBV27 . TGTGCCAGCAGGGGGGACTCTCGCGGCACTGAAGCTTTCTTT CASRGDSRGTEAFF
TRBJ1-4 . TRBV5-4 . TGTGCCAGCAGCTTGTTTGATGAAAAACTGTTTTTT CASSLFDEKLFF
TRBJ2-2 . TRBV7-9 . TGTGCCAGCAGCTTAGTAGGGACATCGAACACCGGGGAGCTGTTTTTT CASSLVGTSNTGELFF
TRBJ2-2 . TRBV13 TRBD1 TGTGCCAGCAGCTCCTGGACAGGGGGCGCGAACACCGGGGAGCTGTTTTTT CASSSWTGGANTGELFF
TRBJ1-2 . TRBV27 . TGTGCCAGCAGTTTAGGGCGGGGAGTAGAGTATGGCTACACCTTC CASSLGRGVEYGYTF
TRBJ2-7 . TRBV7-8 TRBD2 TGTGCCAGCAGCCCGGATACTAGCGGGGGCTCCTACGAGCAGTACTTC CASSPDTSGGSYEQYF
TRBJ2-7 . TRBV18 TRBD2 TGTGCCAGCTCACCCCGGGTAGCGGGAGGGAGCTACGAGCAGTACTTC CASSPRVAGGSYEQYF
TRBJ1-6 . TRBV30 . TGTGCCTGGACGACCGTCAGCGCTTATAATTCACCCCTCCACTTT CAWTTVSAYNSPLHF
TRBJ2-7 . TRBV7-9 . TGTGCCAGCAGCTACAGGTACGAGCAGTACTTC CASSYRYEQYF
TRBJ1-4 . TRBV6-1 TRBD1 TGTGCCAGCAGTGAAGGGGCCCGGACAGGGAAGGAAAAACTGTTTTTT CASSEGARTGKEKLFF
TRBJ2-1 . TRBV19 . TGTGCCAGTCAGGGTGGGAATGAGCAGTTCTTC CASQGGNEQFF
TRBJ2-5 . TRBV14 . TGTGCCAGCAGCCGCACTGGGCCAGAGACCCAGTACTTC CASSRTGPETQYF
TRBJ2-4 . TRBV7-3 . TGTGCCAGCAGCTGGGACGGGAAAAACATTCAGTACTTC CASSWDGKNIQYF
TRBJ2-1 . TRBV5-6 TRBD2 TGTGCCAGCAGTTATTACGGGACTAGGGGCTACAATGAGCAGTTCTTC CASSYYGTRGYNEQFF
TRBJ2-1 . TRBV5-1 TRBD2 TGCGCCAGCAGCTTGGCCAAAAGACTAGCGCAGAGCTCCTACAATGAGCAGTTCTTC CASSLAKRLAQSSYNEQFF
TRBJ1-1 . TRBV7-3 . TGTGCCAGCAGCTCGGCGGCGAACACTGAAGCTTTCTTT CASSSAANTEAFF
TRBJ2-3 . TRBV6-5 TRBD1 TGTGCCAGCAGTTACCGGACAGGCTTCACAGATACGCAGTATTTT CASSYRTGFTDTQYF
TRBJ2-7 . TRBV7-9 . TGTGCCAGCAGCCCCATAGCTAGGTTCTACGAGCAGTACTTC CASSPIARFYEQYF
TRBJ2-2 . TRBV27 . TGTGCCACCCGGGGGTCGGGGACTAACACCGGGGAGCTGTTTTTT CATRGSGTNTGELFF
TRBJ1-1 . TRBV11-2 TRBD1 TGTGCCAGCACCCCGACAGGGTCGGGCACTGAAGCTTTCTTT CASTPTGSGTEAFF
TRBJ1-1 . TRBV28 . TGTGCCAGCAGTTTATTCGCGACTGTGAACACTGAAGCTTTCTTT CASSLFATVNTEAFF
TRBJ1-3 . TRBV4-2 TRBD1 TGTGCCAGCAGCCAAACGGACAGGGGGGTTGGGGGAAACACCATATATTTT CASSQTDRGVGGNTIYF
TRBJ1-6 . TRBV6-5 . TGTGCCAGCAGAGACGGGAGCTCCTATAATTCACCCCTCCACTTT CASRDGSSYNSPLHF
TRBJ2-7 . TRBV5-1 . TGCGCCAGCAGCAAGAGGGAATACGGCTACGAGCAGTACTTC CASSKREYGYEQYF
TRBJ2-3 . TRBV29-1 . TGCAGCGTTGAAGATGTAACAGATACGCAGTATTTT CSVEDVTDTQYF
TRBJ2-7 . TRBV18 . TGTGCCAGCTCACCGAGTGGGAGCTCCTACGAGCAGTACTTC CASSPSGSSYEQYF
TRBJ2-3 . TRBV20-1 . TGCAGTGCTACCCAGGGATATACGCAGTATTTT CSATQGYTQYF
TRBJ2-3 . TRBV10-1 . TGCGCCAGGAGGGGGCTAGCGGAGACTCCCACAGATACGCAGTATTTT CARRGLAETPTDTQYF
TRBJ2-1 . TRBV6-1 TRBD2 TGTGCCAGCAGTGACTTTGCGGGAGGGTTCCGGAATGAGCAGTTCTTC CASSDFAGGFRNEQFF
TRBJ2-1 . TRBV12-5 . TGTGCTAGTGGTTTGGTACTGGGCCCGGGACGACTCTCGTACAATGAGCAGTTCTTC CASGLVLGPGRLSYNEQFF
TRBJ2-7 . TRBV28 . TGTGCCAGCAGTTTTCAGCTTGGCAAAACCTACGAGCAGTACTTC CASSFQLGKTYEQYF
TRBJ2-1 once TRBV11-2 . TGTGCCAGCAGCTTAGCGGTCAACAATGAGCAGTTCTTC CASSLAVNNEQFF
TRBJ2-2 . TRBV5-1 . TGCGCCAGCAGCCCCTCTGGGAGAAACACCGGGGAGCTGTTTTTT CASSPSGRNTGELFF
TRBJ1-1 . TRBV10-1 . TGCGCCAGCAGCCGCCAAGGGGCGAACGGAGCTTTCTTT CASSRQGANGAFF
TRBJ1-2 . TRBV30 . TGTGCCTGGGCCGGGGGGTTATATGGCTACACCTTC CAWAGGLYGYTF
TRBJ1-2 . TRBV5-1 TRBD1 TGCGCCAGCAGCCTACAGACAGGGGGCGGCGGCTACACCTTC CASSLQTGGGGYTF
TRBJ2-1 . TRBV5-1 . TGCGCCAGCAGCTTGGAGCCTGTCAATGAGCAGTTCTTC CASSLEPVNEQFF
TRBJ2-1 . TRBV4-1 . TGCGCCAGCAGCCAGGTTGGTGGGCCAATAAGAATCTTC CASSQVGGPIRIF
TRBJ1-1 few TRBV3-1/TRBV3-2 . TGTGCCAGCAGCCAAGACCTGTACACTGAAGCTTTCTTT CASSQDLYTEAFF
TRBJ2-5 . TRBV5-8 . TGTGCCAGCAGCTTGGTTCGCTGGGCTCAAGAGACCCAGTACTTC CASSLVRWAQETQYF